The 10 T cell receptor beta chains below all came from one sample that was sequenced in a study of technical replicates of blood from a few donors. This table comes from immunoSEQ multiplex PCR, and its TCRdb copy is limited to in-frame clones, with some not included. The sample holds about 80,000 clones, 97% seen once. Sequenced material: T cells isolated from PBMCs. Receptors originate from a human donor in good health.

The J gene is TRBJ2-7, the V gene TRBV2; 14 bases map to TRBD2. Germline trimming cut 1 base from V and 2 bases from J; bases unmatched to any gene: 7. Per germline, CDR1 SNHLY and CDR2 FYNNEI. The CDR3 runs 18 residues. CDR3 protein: CASSEGAPGLAGAYEQYF. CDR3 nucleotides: TGTGCCAGCAGTGAAGGAGCTCCGGGACTAGCGGGAGCCTACGAGCAGTACTTC.

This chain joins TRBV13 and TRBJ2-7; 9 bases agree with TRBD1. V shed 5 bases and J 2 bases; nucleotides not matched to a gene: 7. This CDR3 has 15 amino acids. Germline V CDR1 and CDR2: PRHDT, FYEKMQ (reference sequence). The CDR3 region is CASSQSGQGTYEQYF. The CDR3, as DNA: TGTGCCAGCAGCCAATCCGGACAGGGGACCTACGAGCAGTACTTC.

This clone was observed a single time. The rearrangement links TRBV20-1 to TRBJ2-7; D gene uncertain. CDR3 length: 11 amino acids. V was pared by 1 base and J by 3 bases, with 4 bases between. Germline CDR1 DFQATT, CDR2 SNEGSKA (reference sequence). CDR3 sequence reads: CSARVIYEQYF. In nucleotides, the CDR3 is TGCAGTGCTAGAGTAATCTACGAGCAGTACTTC.

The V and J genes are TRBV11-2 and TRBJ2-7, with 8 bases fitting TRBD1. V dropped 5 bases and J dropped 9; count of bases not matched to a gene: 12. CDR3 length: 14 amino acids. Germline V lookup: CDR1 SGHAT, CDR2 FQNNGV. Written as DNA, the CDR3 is TGTGCCAGCAGCACACCCAGGGGGCCCGTTGGGCAGTACTTC. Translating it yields CASSTPRGPVGQYF.

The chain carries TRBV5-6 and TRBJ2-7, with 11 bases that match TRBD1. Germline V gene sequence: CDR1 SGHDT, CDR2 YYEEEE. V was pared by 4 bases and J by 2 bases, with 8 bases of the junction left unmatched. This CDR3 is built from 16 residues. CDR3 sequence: CASSAFGTGGAYEQYF. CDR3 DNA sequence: TGTGCCAGCAGCGCCTTCGGGACAGGGGGGGCCTACGAGCAGTACTTC.

The chain's CDR3 is CASSYGGLYEQYF. In DNA form, the CDR3 reads TGTGCCAGCAGCTATGGAGGTCTCTACGAGCAGTACTTC. This chain connects TRBV11-2 to TRBJ2-7, with D maybe TRBD2 (5 bases). V lost 4 bases to trimming and J lost 3 bases, with 10 bases between them. The CDR3 loop spans 13 amino acids. Germline loops: CDR1 SGHAT, CDR2 FQNNGV.

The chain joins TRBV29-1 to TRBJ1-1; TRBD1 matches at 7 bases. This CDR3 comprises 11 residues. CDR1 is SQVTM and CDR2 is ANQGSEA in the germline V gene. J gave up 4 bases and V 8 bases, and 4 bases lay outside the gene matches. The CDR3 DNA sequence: TGCAGCTCTCCAGGGGGCACTGAAGCTTTCTTT. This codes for CSSPGGTEAFF.

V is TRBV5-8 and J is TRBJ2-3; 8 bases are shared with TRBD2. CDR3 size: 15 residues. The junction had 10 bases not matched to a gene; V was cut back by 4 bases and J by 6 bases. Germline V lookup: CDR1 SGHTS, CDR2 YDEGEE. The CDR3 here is CASSNRYGRADTQYF. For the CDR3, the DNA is TGTGCCAGCAGCAACAGGTACGGGAGGGCCGATACGCAGTATTTT.

CDR3 coding DNA: TGTGCCAGCAGTTTATCGGGACTAGCGGCCTACGAGCAGTACTTC. Translating gives CASSLSGLAAYEQYF. The chain links TRBV27 to TRBJ2-7, with 11 bases lining up with TRBD2. The V gene end was trimmed by 0 bases and the J gene end by 2 bases; junction bases not matched to a gene: 0. The germline gives CDR1 MNHEY, CDR2 SMNVEV (reference sequence). This CDR3 contains 15 residues.

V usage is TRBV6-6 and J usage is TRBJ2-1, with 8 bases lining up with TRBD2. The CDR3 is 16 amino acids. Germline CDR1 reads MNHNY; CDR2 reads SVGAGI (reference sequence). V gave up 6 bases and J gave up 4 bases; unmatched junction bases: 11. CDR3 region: CASSLSGGLLYNEQFF. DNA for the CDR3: TGTGCCAGCAGCCTATCGGGGGGGCTCCTATACAATGAGCAGTTCTTC.